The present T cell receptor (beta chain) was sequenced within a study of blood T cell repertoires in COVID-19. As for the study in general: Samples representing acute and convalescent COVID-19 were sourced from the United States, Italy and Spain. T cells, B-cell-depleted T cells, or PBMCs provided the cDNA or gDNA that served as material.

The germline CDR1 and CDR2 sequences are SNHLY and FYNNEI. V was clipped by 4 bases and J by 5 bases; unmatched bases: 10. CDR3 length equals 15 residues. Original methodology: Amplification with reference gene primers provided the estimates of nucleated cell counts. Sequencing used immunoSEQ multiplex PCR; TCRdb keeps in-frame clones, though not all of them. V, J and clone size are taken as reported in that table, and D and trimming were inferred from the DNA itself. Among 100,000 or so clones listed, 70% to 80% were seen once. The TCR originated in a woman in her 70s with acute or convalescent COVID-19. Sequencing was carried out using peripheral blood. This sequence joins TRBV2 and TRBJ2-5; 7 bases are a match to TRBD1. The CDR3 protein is CASSGPQGVGETQYF. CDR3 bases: TGTGCCAGCAGTGGGCCCCAGGGGGTGGGGGAGACCCAGTACTTC.